This paragraph covers one T cell receptor beta chain sequence. Its antigen is unknown. This entry belongs to a study of CD8+CD57+ T cells in acquired aplastic anemia. Study findings and constraints: Between the patient and control groups, CD8+ Simpson's diversity did not differ significantly.

An expansion of CD8+CD57+ cells by flow cytometry had been shown in patients chosen for sequencing. Every patient was diagnosed with severe acquired aplastic anemia. Therapy had not been given to patients before blood sampling. The CDR3 spans 15 residues. Germline trimming cut 1 base from V and 5 bases from J; bases unmatched to any gene: 10. CDR1 is DFQATT and CDR2 is SNEGSKA in the germline V gene (reference sequence). The template for TCR beta VDJ and CDR3 sequence profiling was genomic DNA. Via MiXCR, TCRdb re-called the reads, giving one row per CDR3 protein. The sample has hundreds of thousands of distinct CDR3 sequences; roughly 59% are singletons.

The sequence was collected from a human donor with aplastic anemia. The sample comprised sorted CD4+, CD8+, or CD8+CD57+ T cells (not recorded which) from PBMCs. V gene TRBV20-1 combines with J gene TRBJ2-7; 8 bases map to TRBD1. CDR3 amino acids: CSARGLGQGLDEQYF. DNA for the CDR3: TGCAGTGCTAGAGGCCTCGGACAGGGCCTGGACGAGCAGTACTTC.